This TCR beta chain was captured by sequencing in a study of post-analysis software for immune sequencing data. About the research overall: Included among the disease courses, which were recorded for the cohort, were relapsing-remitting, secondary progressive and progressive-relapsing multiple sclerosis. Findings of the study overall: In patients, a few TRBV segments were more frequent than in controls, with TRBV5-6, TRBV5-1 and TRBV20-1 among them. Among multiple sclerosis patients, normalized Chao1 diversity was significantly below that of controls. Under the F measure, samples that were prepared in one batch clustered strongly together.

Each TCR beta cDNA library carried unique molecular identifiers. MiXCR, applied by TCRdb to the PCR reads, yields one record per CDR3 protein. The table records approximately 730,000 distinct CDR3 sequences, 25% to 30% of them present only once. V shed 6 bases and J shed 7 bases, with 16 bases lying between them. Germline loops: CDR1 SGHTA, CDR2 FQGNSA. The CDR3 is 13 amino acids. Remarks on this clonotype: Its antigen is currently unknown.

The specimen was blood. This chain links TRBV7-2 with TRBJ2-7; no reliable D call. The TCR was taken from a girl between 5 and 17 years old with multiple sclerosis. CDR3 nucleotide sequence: TGTGCCAGCAGTATCGTGGGCCGCCCAGAGCAGTACTTC. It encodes CASSIVGRPEQYF.